This T cell receptor beta chain stems from a study of T cell repertoires in cytomegalovirus infection. This CDR3 region has 17 residues. CDR1 is MDHEN, CDR2 SYDVKM, per germline. Unmatched junction bases numbered 8, after V lost 5 bases and J lost 1 base. One entry per CDR3 protein results from TCRdb running MiXCR on the reads. Of 700,000 to 950,000 distinct CDR3 sequences listed, less than 35% are singletons. This clonotype occurred many times. The antigen remains undetermined. The chain is built from TRBV28 and TRBJ2-3, with 11 bases aligning to TRBD1. The sequences come from cultured CD8+ T cells from PBMCs, collected from culture after CMV antigen stimulation. The sequence came from a human donor in good health (CMV status not recorded). Some clones in this sample may be carry-over from other donors' samples. CDR3 bases: TGTGCCAGCAGTCTACTCGGACAGGGGGCTCGCACAGATACGCAGTATTTT. Translation: CASSLLGQGARTDTQYF. The whole variable domain, remainder taken from reference TRBV28 and TRBJ2-3, is DVKVTQSSRYLVKRTGEKVFLECVQDMDHENMFWYRQDPGLGLRLIYFSYDVKMKEKGDIPEGYSVSREKKERFSLILESASTNQTSMYLCASSLLGQGARTDTQYFGPGTRLTVL.